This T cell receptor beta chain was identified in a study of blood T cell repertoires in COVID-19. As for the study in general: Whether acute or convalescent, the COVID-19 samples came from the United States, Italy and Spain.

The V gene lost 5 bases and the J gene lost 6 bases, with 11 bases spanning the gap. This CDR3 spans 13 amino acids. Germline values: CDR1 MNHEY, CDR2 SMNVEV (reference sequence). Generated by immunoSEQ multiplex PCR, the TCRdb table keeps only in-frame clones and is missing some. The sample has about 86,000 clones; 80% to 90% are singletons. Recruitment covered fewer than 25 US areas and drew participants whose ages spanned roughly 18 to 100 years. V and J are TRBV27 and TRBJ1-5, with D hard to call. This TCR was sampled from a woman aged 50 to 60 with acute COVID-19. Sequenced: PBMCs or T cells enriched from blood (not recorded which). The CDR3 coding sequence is TGTGCCAGCAGTCTCAGTGGGAGTCAGCCCCAGCATTTT. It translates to CASSLSGSQPQHF.